This TCR beta chain derives from a study of blood T cell repertoires in COVID-19. For the study at large: From T cells, B-cell-depleted T cells, or PBMCs came the material, which was cDNA or gDNA.

The length of the CDR3 is 16 residues. Germline V gene data show CDR1 as MNHNS and CDR2 as SASEGT. V was shortened by 0 bases and J by 3 bases, with 9 bases between the two germline ends. Methods used by the authors: Reference gene primer amplification gave estimated nucleated cell counts. Produced via immunoSEQ multiplex PCR; TCRdb's table is partial and in-frame only. The DNA gave D and trimming, while V, J and clone size come from that table. The sample lists roughly 90,000 clones; 80% were seen once. Sequencing was carried out using peripheral blood. This TCR was recovered from a woman in her 70s with acute or convalescent COVID-19. The J gene is TRBJ2-6, the V gene TRBV6-1; D is perhaps TRBD1 (5 bases). The DNA of the CDR3 is TGTGCCAGCAGTGAAGCTCAGGGCGGTGGGGCCAACGTCCTGACTTTC. This gives the protein CASSEAQGGGANVLTF.